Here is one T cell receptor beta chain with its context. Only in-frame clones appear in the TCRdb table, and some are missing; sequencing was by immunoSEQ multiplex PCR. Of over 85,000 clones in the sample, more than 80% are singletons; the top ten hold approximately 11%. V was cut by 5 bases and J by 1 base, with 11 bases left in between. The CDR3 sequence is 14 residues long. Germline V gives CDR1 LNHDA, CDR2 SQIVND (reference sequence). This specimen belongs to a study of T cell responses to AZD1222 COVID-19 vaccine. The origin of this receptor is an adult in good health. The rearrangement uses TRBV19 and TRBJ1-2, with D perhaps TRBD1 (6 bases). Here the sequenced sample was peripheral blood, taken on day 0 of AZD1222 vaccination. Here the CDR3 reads CASSFRGINYGYTF. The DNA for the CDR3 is TGTGCCAGTAGTTTCAGGGGTATTAACTATGGCTACACCTTC.